This entry lists 27 T cell receptor beta chains sequenced from one sample in a study of molecular identifiers for immune sequencing clone quantification. One entry per CDR3 protein results from TCRdb running MiXCR on the PCR reads. Here the sample spans about 640,000 distinct CDR3 sequences, approximately 20% being singletons. The sequenced sample consisted of naive CD8+ T cells from blood, with Jurkat cell RNA spiked in. As to subset: FACS-sorted CD8+CD4-CCR7+CD45RA+ naive T cells. The source of these receptors is a human donor in good health. Some libraries in this study had Jurkat cell RNA spiked in.

This clonotype came up a few times. This chain connects TRBV19 to TRBJ1-2; possibly TRBD1 for D (5 bases). Germline-derived CDR1 and CDR2 are LNHDA and SQIVND (reference sequence). The CDR3 is 13 amino acids. The V gene lost 6 bases and the J gene lost 5 bases, with 13 bases spanning the gap. The CDR3 loop is CASSADSTYGYTF. The CDR3 DNA is TGTGCCAGTAGCGCCGACAGCACGTATGGCTACACCTTC.

Comment on this clonotype: This sequence may be a read error, since a much larger clone differs from it by one base. This chain joins TRBV20-1 and TRBJ2-4, with 8 bases matching TRBD2. Germline assignment: CDR1 DFQATT and CDR2 SNEGSKA (reference sequence). The CDR3 extends over 16 amino acids. The CDR3 nucleotides are TGCAGTGTTAGAGATTTAAAGCGGGAGACCCCAAACATTCAGTACTTC. Translation gives CSVRDLKRETPNIQYF.

This clonotype was counted between two and nine times. A much bigger clone sits one base away, suggesting this may be a read error. The chain employs TRBV7-9 and TRBJ1-4; a possible D gene is TRBD1 (5 bases). V lost 5 bases and J lost 9, with 13 bases in between. Germline V gives CDR1 SEHNR, CDR2 FQNEAQ (reference sequence). The CDR3 runs 13 residues. The DNA for the CDR3 is TGTGCCAGCAGCACCGGACAAAATAAAAAACTGTTTTTT. Protein sequence: CASSTGQNKKLFF.

In its sample, this clonotype was seen a few times. The chain uses TRBV7-2 and TRBJ1-1; D uncertain. Trimming cost V 1 base and J 4 bases, with 16 bases left between them. This CDR3 has 16 residues. Germline CDR1 reads SGHTA; CDR2 reads FQGNSA. The CDR3 reads CASSLGYTGSGTEAFF. The CDR3 DNA reads as TGTGCCAGCAGCTTAGGATATACCGGGTCGGGCACTGAAGCTTTCTTT.

Only one count was recorded for this clonotype. A much larger clone is a single base away; this may be a read error. V and J are TRBV5-1 and TRBJ2-7; 10 bases fit TRBD2. CDR3 length equals 15 residues. Germline V gene lookup returns CDR1 SGHRS and CDR2 YFSETQ. CDR3 DNA sequence: TGCGCCAGCAGCTTGGATCCGGGACTAGCGTACGGGCAGTACTTC. It encodes CASSLDPGLAYGQYF.

The J gene is TRBJ1-1, the V gene TRBV27; D is possibly TRBD1 (5 bases). The germline V gene has CDR1 MNHEY and CDR2 SMNVEV (reference sequence). V was trimmed by 1 base and J by 0 bases, leaving 9 bases between them. The CDR3 totals 15 residues. CDR3 in DNA: TGTGCCAGCAGTTTATTCGGGGCTATGAACACTGAAGCTTTCTTT. Amino acids: CASSLFGAMNTEAFF.

This clonotype occurred many times. This chain links TRBV15 with TRBJ1-1; D possibly corresponds to TRBD1 (6 bases). The CDR3 is made up of 14 amino acids. Germline CDR1 and CDR2: LNHNV and YYDKDF (reference sequence). The germline V and J ends were trimmed by 6 bases and 0 bases, with 11 bases remaining between them. The CDR3 sequence is CATREDSLNTEAFF. DNA of the CDR3: TGTGCCACCAGAGAGGACAGCCTGAACACTGAAGCTTTCTTT.

Of note for this clonotype: A read error may explain this, as a much larger clone is one base away. The chain uses TRBV6-1 and TRBJ2-6; D uncertain. Germline V CDR1 and CDR2: MNHNS, SASEGT. This CDR3 has 14 residues. CDR3: CARSESVGANVLTF. CDR3 nucleotide sequence: TGTGCCAGAAGTGAAAGTGTTGGGGCCAACGTCCTGACTTTC.

This clonotype was seen many times. DNA for the CDR3: TGTGCCAGCAGCCAAAGCCCCCGCGCAGAAGAGACCCAGTACTTC. This codes for CASSQSPRAEETQYF. This chain connects TRBV12-3 or TRBV12-4 to TRBJ2-5; D gene unclear. Trimming shortened V by 6 bases and J by 3 bases, and 17 bases separated the two germline ends. The CDR3 runs 15 residues.

V is TRBV7-9 and J is TRBJ1-1, with 9 bases fitting TRBD1. The CDR3 loop spans 17 amino acids. Germline-derived CDR1 and CDR2 are SEHNR and FQNEAQ (reference sequence). The V and J ends lost 5 bases and 0 bases, in that order; junction bases with no gene match: 10. CDR3 protein: CASSPPGQGAVNTEAFF. Written as DNA, the CDR3 is TGTGCCAGCAGCCCTCCGGGACAGGGAGCGGTGAACACTGAAGCTTTCTTT.

Remarks on this clonotype: A read error may be the cause here, since a much bigger clone is one base away. The rearrangement uses TRBV6-6 and TRBJ2-5, with a weak D call TRBD1 (5 bases). The V gene's germline CDR1 is MNHNY and CDR2 SVGAGI (reference sequence). This CDR3 has 15 residues. Here the CDR3 reads CASSYYTGVQETRYF. CDR3 nucleotide sequence: TGTGCCAGCAGTTACTATACAGGAGTTCAAGAGACCCGGTACTTC.

V is TRBV3-1 and J is TRBJ2-1; a weak D match, TRBD2 (7 bases). The CDR3 covers 16 residues. V was pared by 0 bases and J by 8 bases, with 17 bases between. Germline assignment: CDR1 LGHDT and CDR2 YNNKEL (reference sequence). CDR3 sequence: CASSQEGGGPVDEQFF. The CDR3 coding sequence is TGTGCCAGCAGCCAAGAGGGGGGGGGGCCGGTCGATGAGCAGTTCTTC.

This clonotype was observed at least ten times. V is TRBV29-1 and J is TRBJ2-7; 7 bases are shared with TRBD2. V shed 4 bases, J shed 5 bases, and the junction held 8 bases outside the gene matches. The length of the CDR3 is 13 residues. Germline V CDR1 and CDR2: SQVTM, ANQGSEA. The CDR3 nucleotides read TGCAGCGTTGCGGGCGGGAGTAGCAACGAGCAGTACTTC. Its translation is CSVAGGSSNEQYF.

This clonotype was counted ten times or more. The chain is built from TRBV7-8 and TRBJ2-4; 8 bases agree with TRBD1. J was trimmed by 0 bases and V by 2 bases; bases with no gene match: 15. The CDR3 consists of 20 residues. The germline V gene has CDR1 SGHVS and CDR2 FQNEAQ. The CDR3 region has the DNA TGTGCCAGCAGCTTACTGGGGCAGGGGGCCCTAAACTTAGCCAAAAACATTCAGTACTTC. Amino acids: CASSLLGQGALNLAKNIQYF.

This clonotype was found a few times. Being one base from a much bigger clone, this may be a read error. The rearrangement joins TRBV7-2 to TRBJ1-1; D uncertain. The CDR3 is 15 residues long. The germline V and J ends were trimmed by 1 base and 4 bases, with 13 bases remaining between them. CDR1 is SGHTA, CDR2 FQGNSA, per germline. CDR3 loop: CASSLDPGLSTEAFF. The CDR3 DNA reads TGTGCCAGCAGCTTAGATCCTGGGTTGAGCACTGAAGCTTTCTTT.

The genes are TRBV7-6 and TRBJ2-1, with D hard to call. This CDR3 is built from 12 residues. Between the trimmed V and J ends, which lost 5 bases and 7 bases, there was a span of 9 bases. Per germline, CDR1 SGHVS and CDR2 FNYEAQ. The CDR3 region has the DNA TGTGCCAGCAGCCCACACATGAATGAGCAGTTCTTC. This translates into CASSPHMNEQFF.

The J gene is TRBJ2-3, the V gene TRBV6-4, with D tentatively TRBD1 or TRBD2 (6 bases each). The V end lost 10 bases, the J end lost 6 bases, and 20 bases lay between the germline ends. Germline V lookup: CDR1 MRHNA, CDR2 SNTAGT. CDR3 length equals 14 residues. In DNA, the CDR3 is TGTGCCACCGGACTGACGGGGGCCTCGGATACGCAGTATTTT. Encoded protein: CATGLTGASDTQYF.

This clonotype was seen ten or more times. The gene calls are TRBV9 and TRBJ2-3, with 8 bases identical to TRBD2. This CDR3 is 16 amino acids long. Germline assignment: CDR1 SGDLS and CDR2 YYNGEE. V was pared by 0 bases and J by 0 bases, with 3 bases of the junction left unmatched. CDR3 region: CASSVEVAGSTDTQYF. The CDR3 DNA sequence: TGTGCCAGCAGCGTAGAGGTAGCGGGAAGCACAGATACGCAGTATTTT.

Turning to this clonotype: One junction end disagrees with the germline gene, perhaps due to a read error. V gene TRBV27 combines with J gene TRBJ2-1; D not certain. This CDR3 spans 11 amino acids. Per germline, CDR1 MNHEY and CDR2 SMNVEV (reference sequence). CDR3 DNA: TGTGCCAGCAGTTTAGGGATTGAGCAGTCCTTC. Amino acids: CASSLGIEQSF.

The table lists this clonotype with many counts. The chain has TRBV4-1 and TRBJ2-7; D remains ambiguous. Between the trimmed V and J ends, which lost 3 bases and 0 bases, there was a span of 6 bases. Germline V gene data show CDR1 as MGHRA and CDR2 as YSYEKL. The CDR3 runs 13 residues. DNA for the CDR3: TGCGCCAGCAGCCAGAAGAGCTCCTACGAGCAGTACTTC. Translation gives CASSQKSSYEQYF.

The sample holds many counts of this clonotype. The rearrangement joins TRBV5-6 to TRBJ2-3, with D uncertain. CDR1 and CDR2 (germline): SGHDT, YYEEEE. The CDR3 spans 14 residues. V lost 0 bases and J 3 bases, leaving 8 bases between the germline ends. CDR3 coding DNA: TGTGCCAGCAGCTTGGGGAGCGCTACAGATACGCAGTATTTT. This gives the protein CASSLGSATDTQYF.

The chain employs TRBV3-1 and TRBJ2-5, with D possibly being TRBD1 or TRBD2 (5 bases each). The germline V gene encodes CDR1 LGHDT and CDR2 YNNKEL (reference sequence). Trimming shortened V by 0 bases and J by 5 bases, and 13 bases separated the two germline ends. The CDR3 totals 15 residues. The CDR3 DNA is TGTGCCAGCAGCCAAGAGGGCAGGGAGACGGAGACCCAGTACTTC. Residues: CASSQEGRETETQYF.

The chain employs TRBV4-1 and TRBJ2-3, with 12 positions matching TRBD2. Germline lookup yields CDR1 MGHRA and CDR2 YSYEKL. V lost 3 bases, J lost 4 bases, and 2 bases stayed unmatched. CDR3 length equals 15 residues. CDR3 in DNA: TGCGCCAGCAGCCAGACTAGCGGGGGAGCAGATACGCAGTATTTT. Its translation: CASSQTSGGADTQYF.

On this clonotype itself: With a much larger clone just one base away, this may be a read error. As DNA, the CDR3 is TGTGTCAGCAGCCCACCCGGGCGCGGGGCAGATACGCAGTATTTT. It codes for CVSSPPGRGADTQYF. The V call is TRBV5-3, the J call TRBJ2-3; D possibly corresponds to TRBD2 (6 bases). TRBV5-3 is treated as an ORF (open reading frame) with a function not yet certain. The CDR3 is made up of 15 amino acids.

This clonotype has ten or more counts. The V and J genes are TRBV9 and TRBJ2-3, with D maybe TRBD2 (6 bases). Germline CDR1 reads SGDLS; CDR2 reads YYNGEE. The CDR3 runs to 18 residues. The germline V and J ends were trimmed by 1 base and 0 bases, with 18 bases remaining between them. CDR3 DNA sequence: TGTGCCAGCAGCGTAACTACAGGACGCCGGGAGAGCACAGATACGCAGTATTTT. It specifies CASSVTTGRRESTDTQYF.

This clonotype has at least ten counts. J is TRBJ2-5 and V is TRBV19; D may be TRBD1 or TRBD2 (5 bases each). The CDR3 length is 14 residues. The germline CDR1 and CDR2 sequences are LNHDA and SQIVND (reference sequence). Trimming cost V 4 bases and J 5 bases, with 14 bases left between them. In DNA, the CDR3 is TGTGCCAGTAGTACGTGGGACCAAGCGGAGACCCAGTACTTC. Translated: CASSTWDQAETQYF. Based on the CDR3 plus reference TRBV19 and TRBJ2-5, the full variable domain is DGGITQSPKYLFRKEGQNVTLSCEQNLNHDAMYWYRQDPGQGLRLIYYSQIVNDFQKGDIAEGYSVSREKKESFPLTVTSAQKNPTAFYLCASSTWDQAETQYFGPGTRLLVL.

This chain connects TRBV4-1 to TRBJ2-2, with D hard to call. V lost 4 bases and J 7 bases, leaving 7 bases between the germline ends. Germline CDR1 MGHRA, CDR2 YSYEKL. This CDR3 region has 12 residues. The CDR3 DNA reads TGCGCCAGCAGCCCCTTTGGCGGGGAGCTGTTTTTT. Its translation: CASSPFGGELFF.